This record concerns one TCR beta chain sequence. Antigen unknown. Generated by immunoSEQ multiplex PCR, the TCRdb table keeps only in-frame clones and is missing some. The table has fewer than 150,000 clones, around nine tenths seen once; the top ten hold around 0.15%. The data derive from a study of graft-versus-host responses after intestinal transplantation. Germline CDR1 and CDR2: MNHEY and SMNVEV (reference sequence). The CDR3 loop spans 13 amino acids. Trimming removed 6 bases from V and 5 bases from J; junction bases left unmatched: 5. Study outcomes and limitations: The recipient marrow held GvH clones, and some of them showed up first in ileum or blood. Early post-transplant declines in HvG were associated with peak levels of circulating GvH clones.

The chain employs TRBV27 and TRBJ2-7; TRBD1 matches at 9 bases. This specimen was unstimulated CD4+ T cells sorted from spleen or lymph node cells, taken before intestinal transplant. The receptor comes from a human donor who received an intestinal transplant. CDR3 bases: TGTGCCAGCAGAGGGACAGGGCGAAACGAGCAGTACTTC. It codes for CASRGTGRNEQYF.